A selection of T cell receptor beta chains follows, all from one sample in a study of identical twins. TCRdb fed the 5' RACE reads into MiXCR, producing one record per CDR3 protein. The sample gives 690,000 or so distinct CDR3 sequences, 8.6% of which show up once; roughly 0.9% is in the top ten. These records were also assigned to another study, of yellow fever vaccine responses in identical twins.

Sequencing was carried out using PBMCs. These receptors were obtained from a woman aged 18-35 years in good health. Each CDR3 is given without its conserved first and last residue. The order of the fields is J gene, V gene, CDR3 protein.

TRBJ2-7 TRBV2 ASSEWGGAWHEQY
TRBJ2-7 TRBV6-2/TRBV6-3 ASSYSMGGSYYEQY
TRBJ2-2 TRBV12-3/TRBV12-4 ASRPPFGQVNTGELF
TRBJ1-1 TRBV9 ASSATTGIEAF
TRBJ2-1 TRBV3-1 ASSRVQASLSYNEQF
TRBJ2-3 TRBV29-1 SVGGASGATDTQY
TRBJ1-1 TRBV19 ASTLFLNSEAF
TRBJ2-5 TRBV28 ASSPLAGLLETQY
TRBJ2-1 TRBV5-1 ASSLFRGLTGTTYNEQF
TRBJ2-4 TRBV6-1 ASSDGPTY
TRBJ2-2 TRBV3-1 ASSTLPSGTGELF
TRBJ2-1 TRBV7-8 ASSWMGLAETYNEQF
TRBJ2-7 TRBV7-8 ASSDQTGSSSYEQY
TRBJ2-1 TRBV19 ASSMRTSGRDEQF
TRBJ2-4 TRBV4-2 ASSQGSSGSLAKNIQY
TRBJ2-7 TRBV20-1 SAREGYYEQY
TRBJ2-2 TRBV10-3 ATAGQENTGELF
TRBJ1-1 TRBV12-3/TRBV12-4 ASSSLGETGAPEAF
TRBJ2-4 TRBV29-1 SVGPPDKNIQY
TRBJ1-1 TRBV10-3 AISESEGPEAF
TRBJ2-1 TRBV28 ASRVSGDGLKQF
TRBJ2-4 TRBV4-2 ASSPEEGAKTDGNIQY
TRBJ2-7 TRBV25-1 ASGSSGKTGEQY
TRBJ1-6 TRBV20-1 SANTGGAGSPLH
TRBJ2-3 TRBV27 ASSLRPGQGIDTQY
TRBJ2-7 TRBV6-2/TRBV6-3 ASASGETGGYEQY
TRBJ2-4 TRBV30 AWSRPPGVKY
TRBJ2-2 TRBV10-3 AISSLRNTGELF
TRBJ2-5 TRBV21-1 ADREKETQY
TRBJ2-1 TRBV4-3 ASSQDPPVGGRFDEQF
TRBJ2-3 TRBV5-1 ASSFLSLAGVSTDTQY
TRBJ2-6 TRBV7-2 ASSYDSGASGANVLT
TRBJ2-3 TRBV29-1 SVEPKPTDTQY
TRBJ2-1 TRBV29-1 SAASLLLINEQF
TRBJ2-1 TRBV7-7 ASSSGTVNYNEQF
TRBJ2-7 TRBV28 ASSFPGTAHSYEQY
TRBJ2-5 TRBV7-8 ASSQRLSGEETQY
TRBJ2-3 TRBV7-9 ASSLESFSSTDTQY
TRBJ2-3 TRBV15 ATSATSGSDTQY
TRBJ2-7 TRBV29-1 SVERLAGGYSYEQY
TRBJ1-1 TRBV29-1 SVETQTTWAF
TRBJ1-5 TRBV7-2 ASSLSTNQPQH
TRBJ1-4 TRBV5-1 ASSTGRRIATNEKLF
TRBJ1-4 TRBV7-9 ASSLVRATNEKLF
TRBJ1-1 TRBV29-1 SVDITGGWNTEAF
TRBJ2-7 TRBV5-1 ASSYLGDGDYEQY